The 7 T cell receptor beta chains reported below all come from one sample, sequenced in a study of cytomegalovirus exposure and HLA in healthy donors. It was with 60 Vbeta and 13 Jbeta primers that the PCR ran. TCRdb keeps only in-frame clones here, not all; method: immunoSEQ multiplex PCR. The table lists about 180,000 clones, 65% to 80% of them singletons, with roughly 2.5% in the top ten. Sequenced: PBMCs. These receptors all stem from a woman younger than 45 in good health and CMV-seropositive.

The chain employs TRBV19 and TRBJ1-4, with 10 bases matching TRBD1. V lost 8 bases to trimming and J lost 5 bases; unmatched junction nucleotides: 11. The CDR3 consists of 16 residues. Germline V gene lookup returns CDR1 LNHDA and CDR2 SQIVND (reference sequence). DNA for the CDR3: TGTGCCAGTGATAGGACAGGGGGGCGCCGCAATGAAAAACTGTTTTTT. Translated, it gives CASDRTGGRRNEKLFF. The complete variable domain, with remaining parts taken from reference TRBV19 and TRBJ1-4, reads DGGITQSPKYLFRKEGQNVTLSCEQNLNHDAMYWYRQDPGQGLRLIYYSQIVNDFQKGDIAEGYSVSREKKESFPLTVTSAQKNPTAFYLCASDRTGGRRNEKLFFGSGTQLSVL.

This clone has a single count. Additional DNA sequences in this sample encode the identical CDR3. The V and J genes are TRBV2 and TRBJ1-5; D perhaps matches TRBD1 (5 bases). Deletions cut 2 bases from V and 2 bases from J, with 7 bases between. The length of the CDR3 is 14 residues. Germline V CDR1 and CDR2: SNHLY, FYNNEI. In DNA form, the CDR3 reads TGTGCCAGCAGTGAACGGGGGGGCAATCAGCCCCAGCATTTT. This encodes CASSERGGNQPQHF.

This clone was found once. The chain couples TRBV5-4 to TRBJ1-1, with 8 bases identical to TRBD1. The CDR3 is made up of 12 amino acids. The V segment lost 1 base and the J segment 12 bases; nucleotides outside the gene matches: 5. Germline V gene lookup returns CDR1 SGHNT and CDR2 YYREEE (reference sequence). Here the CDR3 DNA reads TGTGCCAGCAGCTTGCAGGGGGCGTTGACTTTCTTT. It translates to CASSLQGALTFF.

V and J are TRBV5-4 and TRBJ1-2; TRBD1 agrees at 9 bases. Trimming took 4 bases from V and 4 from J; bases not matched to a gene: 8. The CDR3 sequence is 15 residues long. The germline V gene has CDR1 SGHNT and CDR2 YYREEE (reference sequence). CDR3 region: CASSPGGTGTYGYTF. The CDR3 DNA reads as TGTGCCAGCAGCCCGGGGGGGACAGGGACCTATGGCTACACCTTC.

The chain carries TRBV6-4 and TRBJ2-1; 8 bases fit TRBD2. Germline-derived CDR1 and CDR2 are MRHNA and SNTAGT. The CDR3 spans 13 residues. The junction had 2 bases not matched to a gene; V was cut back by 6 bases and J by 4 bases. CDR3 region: CASSAGGYNEQFF. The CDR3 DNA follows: TGTGCCAGCAGCGCGGGAGGTTACAATGAGCAGTTCTTC.

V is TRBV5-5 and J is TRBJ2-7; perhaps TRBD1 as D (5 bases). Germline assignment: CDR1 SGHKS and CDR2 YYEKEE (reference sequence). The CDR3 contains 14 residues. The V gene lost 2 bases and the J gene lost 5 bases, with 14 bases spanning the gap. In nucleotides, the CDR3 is TGTGCCAGCAGCTTAGGTAGGGGTAGGAACGAGCAGTACTTC. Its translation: CASSLGRGRNEQYF.

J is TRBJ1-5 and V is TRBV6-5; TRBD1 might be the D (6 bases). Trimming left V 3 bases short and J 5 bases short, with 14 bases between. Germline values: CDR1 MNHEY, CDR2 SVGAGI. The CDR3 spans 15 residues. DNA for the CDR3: TGTGCCAGCAGTTATGTCCAGGGGTTAGATCAGCCCCAGCATTTT. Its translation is CASSYVQGLDQPQHF.